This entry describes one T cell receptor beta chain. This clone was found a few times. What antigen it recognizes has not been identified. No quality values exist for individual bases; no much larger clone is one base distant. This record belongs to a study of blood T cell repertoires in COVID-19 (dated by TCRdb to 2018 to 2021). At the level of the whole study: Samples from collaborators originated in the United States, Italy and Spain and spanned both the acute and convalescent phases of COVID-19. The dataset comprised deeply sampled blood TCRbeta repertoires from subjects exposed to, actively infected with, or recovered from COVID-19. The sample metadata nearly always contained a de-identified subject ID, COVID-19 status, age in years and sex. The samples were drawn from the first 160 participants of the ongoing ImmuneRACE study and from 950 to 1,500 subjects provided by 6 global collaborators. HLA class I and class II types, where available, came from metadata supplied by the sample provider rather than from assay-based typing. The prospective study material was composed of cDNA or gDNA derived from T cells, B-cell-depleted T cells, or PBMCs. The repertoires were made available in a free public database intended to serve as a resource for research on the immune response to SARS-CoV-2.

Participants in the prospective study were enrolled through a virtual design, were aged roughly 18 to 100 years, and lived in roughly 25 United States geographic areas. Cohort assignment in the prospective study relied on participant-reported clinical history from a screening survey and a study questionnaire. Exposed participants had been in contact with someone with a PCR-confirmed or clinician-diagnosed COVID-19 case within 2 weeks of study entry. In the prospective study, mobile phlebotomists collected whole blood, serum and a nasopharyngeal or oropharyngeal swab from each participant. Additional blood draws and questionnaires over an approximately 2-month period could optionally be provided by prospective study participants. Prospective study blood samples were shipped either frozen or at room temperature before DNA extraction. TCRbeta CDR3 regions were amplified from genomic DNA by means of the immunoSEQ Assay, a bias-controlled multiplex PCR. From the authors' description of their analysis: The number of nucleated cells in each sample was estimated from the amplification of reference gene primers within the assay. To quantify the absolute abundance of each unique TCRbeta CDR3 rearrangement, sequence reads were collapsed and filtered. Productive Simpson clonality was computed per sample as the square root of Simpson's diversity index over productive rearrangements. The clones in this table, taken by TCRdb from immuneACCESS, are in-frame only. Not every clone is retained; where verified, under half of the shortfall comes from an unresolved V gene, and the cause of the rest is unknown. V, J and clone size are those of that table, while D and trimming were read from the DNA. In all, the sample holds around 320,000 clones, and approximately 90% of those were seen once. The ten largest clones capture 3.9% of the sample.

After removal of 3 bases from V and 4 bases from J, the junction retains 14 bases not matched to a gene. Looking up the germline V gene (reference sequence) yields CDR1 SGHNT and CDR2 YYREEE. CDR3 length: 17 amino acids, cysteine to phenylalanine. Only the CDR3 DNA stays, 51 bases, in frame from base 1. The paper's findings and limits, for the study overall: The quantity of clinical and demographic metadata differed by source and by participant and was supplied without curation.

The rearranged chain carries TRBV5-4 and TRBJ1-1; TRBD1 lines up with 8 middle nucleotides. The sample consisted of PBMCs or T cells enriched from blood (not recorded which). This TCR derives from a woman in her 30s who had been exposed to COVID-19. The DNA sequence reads TGTGCCAGCAGCTCAGTGCAGGGGGCGCGGGTGGCCACTGAAGCTTTCTTT. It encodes CASSSVQGARVATEAFF. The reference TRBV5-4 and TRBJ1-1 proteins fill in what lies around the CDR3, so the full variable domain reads ETGVTQSPTHLIKTRGQQVTLRCSSQSGHNTVSWYQQALGQGPQFIFQYYREEENGRGNFPPRFSGLQFPNYSSELNVNALELDDSALYLCASSSVQGARVATEAFFGQGTRLTVV.